A selection of T cell receptor beta chains follows, all from one sample in a study of OX40 agonist ivuxolimab in advanced cancers. Clones were sequenced by immunoSEQ multiplex PCR, and TCRdb holds only the in-frame ones, with some missing. This sample has tens of thousands of clones, with approximately 83% found just once. The sequences come from CD4+ or CD8+ T cells sorted from blood, collected in a trial of the OX40 agonist ivuxolimab. These receptors were collected from an adult with an advanced solid tumor such as melanoma, head and neck, liver or kidney cancer. The CDR3 runs from the conserved cysteine through the conserved F or W. D genes are given only for firm matches. Where a row states a size, it is once, few, many or the class of an expanded clone; other rows omit it.

D: .; J: TRBJ1-1; V: TRBV28; size: .; CDR3: CASSSNKYEAFF; DNA: TGTGCCAGCAGCTCTAATAAGTACGAAGCTTTCTTT
D: .; J: TRBJ1-3; V: TRBV15; size: .; CDR3: CATSRDSFVAGASGNTIYF; DNA: TGTGCCACCAGCAGAGACTCATTCGTGGCAGGAGCCTCTGGAAACACCATATATTTT
D: .; J: TRBJ2-5; V: TRBV7-6; size: .; CDR3: CASSLDWETQYF; DNA: TGTGCCAGCAGCTTAGATTGGGAGACCCAGTACTTC
D: TRBD2; J: TRBJ2-1; V: TRBV28; size: .; CDR3: CASSAPSGSGYEQFF; DNA: TGTGCCAGCAGCGCCCCTAGCGGGAGTGGATATGAGCAGTTCTTC
D: .; J: TRBJ2-2; V: TRBV7-6; size: .; CDR3: CASSLETASRELFF; DNA: TGTGCCAGCAGCTTAGAGACCGCAAGCCGGGAGCTGTTTTTT
D: .; J: TRBJ1-2; V: TRBV27; size: .; CDR3: CASSLFPSGGTDGYTF; DNA: TGTGCCAGCAGTTTATTTCCTAGTGGTGGGACTGACGGCTACACCTTC
D: .; J: TRBJ2-3; V: TRBV5-6; size: .; CDR3: CASSLTTSTDTQYF; DNA: TGTGCCAGCAGCTTGACGACTAGCACAGATACGCAGTATTTT
D: .; J: TRBJ2-1; V: TRBV9; size: .; CDR3: CASSVSVQGNEQFF; DNA: TGTGCCAGCAGCGTATCGGTTCAGGGCAATGAGCAGTTCTTC
D: .; J: TRBJ1-2; V: TRBV9; size: .; CDR3: CASSAEAGYYGYTF; DNA: TGTGCCAGCAGCGCGGAGGCGGGATACTATGGCTACACCTTC
D: .; J: TRBJ2-2; V: TRBV4-3; size: .; CDR3: CASSQSINSGGELFF; DNA: TGCGCCAGCAGCCAATCCATCAACAGCGGTGGGGAGCTGTTTTTT
D: .; J: TRBJ1-1; V: TRBV6-1; size: few; CDR3: CASQGRETEAFF; DNA: TGTGCCAGCCAAGGACGGGAGACTGAAGCTTTCTTT
D: .; J: TRBJ2-7; V: TRBV30; size: .; CDR3: CAWSVPVAGFSYEQYF; DNA: TGTGCCTGGAGTGTACCGGTCGCCGGATTTTCCTACGAGCAGTACTTC
D: TRBD1; J: TRBJ1-1; V: TRBV5-1; size: few; CDR3: CASSFGTGSGTEAFF; DNA: TGCGCCAGCAGCTTCGGGACAGGGAGTGGGACTGAAGCTTTCTTT
D: .; J: TRBJ2-2; V: TRBV7-7; size: .; CDR3: CASSFGAYTGELFF; DNA: TGTGCCAGCAGCTTTGGGGCCTACACCGGGGAGCTGTTTTTT
D: .; J: TRBJ2-5; V: TRBV5-8; size: .; CDR3: CASSLADGWKETQYF; DNA: TGTGCCAGCAGCTTGGCCGACGGGTGGAAAGAGACCCAGTACTTC
D: .; J: TRBJ1-1; V: TRBV10-1; size: .; CDR3: CASIVDRNTEAFF; DNA: TGCGCCAGCATCGTGGACAGGAACACTGAAGCTTTCTTT
D: TRBD2; J: TRBJ2-7; V: TRBV27; size: .; CDR3: CASSPPRLAGGYEQYF; DNA: TGTGCCAGCAGTCCGCCCCGACTAGCGGGAGGGTACGAGCAGTACTTC
D: .; J: TRBJ2-3; V: TRBV27; size: .; CDR3: CASRLSSWPTDTQYF; DNA: TGTGCCAGCAGACTAAGCTCGTGGCCCACAGATACGCAGTATTTT
D: .; J: TRBJ2-5; V: TRBV5-1; size: once; CDR3: CASSLAGTRETQYF; DNA: TGCGCCAGCAGCTTGGCCGGGACGCGAGAGACCCAGTACTTC
D: TRBD2; J: TRBJ2-7; V: TRBV2; size: .; CDR3: CASIRTAGEVEQYF; DNA: TGTGCCAGCATCCGTACAGCGGGAGAAGTCGAGCAGTACTTC
D: .; J: TRBJ1-6; V: TRBV11-2; size: .; CDR3: CASSLQGANSPLHF; DNA: TGTGCCAGCAGCTTACAGGGAGCTAATTCACCCCTCCACTTT
D: .; J: TRBJ1-4; V: TRBV16; size: .; CDR3: CASSPFSGEKLFF; DNA: TGTGCCAGCAGTCCTTTTAGCGGTGAAAAACTGTTTTTT
D: TRBD2; J: TRBJ2-2; V: TRBV13; size: .; CDR3: CASSLEAGGPTGGELFF; DNA: TGTGCCAGCAGCTTAGAAGCGGGGGGGCCGACCGGCGGGGAGCTGTTTTTT
D: TRBD1; J: TRBJ1-5; V: TRBV6-6; size: .; CDR3: CASSRDRGAQPQHF; DNA: TGTGCCAGCAGTCGCGACAGGGGGGCTCAGCCCCAGCATTTT
D: .; J: TRBJ1-3; V: TRBV9; size: .; CDR3: CASSVGEGPGTIYF; DNA: TGTGCCAGCAGCGTAGGAGAGGGTCCGGGCACCATATATTTT
D: TRBD2; J: TRBJ2-3; V: TRBV6-5; size: .; CDR3: CASSYQAGVPDTQYF; DNA: TGTGCCAGCAGTTATCAAGCGGGGGTCCCAGATACGCAGTATTTT
D: .; J: TRBJ1-2; V: TRBV2; size: .; CDR3: CASSQGDTGYTF; DNA: TGTGCCAGCAGTCAGGGAGATACTGGCTACACCTTC
D: .; J: TRBJ1-3; V: TRBV29-1; size: .; CDR3: CSVELDYGNTIYF; DNA: TGCAGCGTTGAATTAGATTATGGAAACACCATATATTTT
D: TRBD1; J: TRBJ1-2; V: TRBV2; size: .; CDR3: CAKRDRGGPDNYGYTF; DNA: TGTGCCAAGAGGGACAGGGGCGGCCCGGATAACTATGGCTACACCTTC
D: .; J: TRBJ1-2; V: TRBV29-1; size: few; CDR3: CSVESRLGDGYTF; DNA: TGCAGCGTTGAAAGCAGGCTTGGGGATGGCTACACCTTC
D: .; J: TRBJ1-1; V: TRBV4-1; size: .; CDR3: CASSLGDGTEAFF; DNA: TGCGCCAGCAGCCTAGGGGATGGCACTGAAGCTTTCTTT
D: .; J: TRBJ1-5; V: TRBV11-1; size: once; CDR3: CASSFTVGQPQHF; DNA: TGTGCCAGCAGTTTTACGGTGGGTCAGCCCCAGCATTTT
D: TRBD1; J: TRBJ2-7; V: TRBV18; size: once; CDR3: CASSPGSFGQGVTYEQYF; DNA: TGTGCCAGCTCACCAGGGAGTTTCGGACAGGGAGTCACCTACGAGCAGTACTTC
D: .; J: TRBJ1-6; V: TRBV28; size: .; CDR3: CASNLSSYNSPLHF; DNA: TGTGCCAGCAATCTTAGCTCCTATAATTCACCCCTCCACTTT
D: .; J: TRBJ2-1; V: TRBV4-3; size: .; CDR3: CASSQDGLDPEQFF; DNA: TGCGCCAGCAGCCAAGATGGGTTGGACCCGGAGCAGTTCTTC
D: .; J: TRBJ2-3; V: TRBV9; size: .; CDR3: CASSDNVERSTDTQYF; DNA: TGTGCCAGCAGCGACAACGTCGAAAGAAGCACAGATACGCAGTATTTT
D: .; J: TRBJ2-2; V: TRBV27; size: .; CDR3: CASILGRTGELFF; DNA: TGTGCCAGCATCTTGGGGCGCACCGGGGAGCTGTTTTTT
D: .; J: TRBJ1-2; V: TRBV1; size: .; CDR3: CTSSQSTATYGYTF; DNA: TGCACCAGCAGCCAATCGACAGCTACCTATGGCTACACCTTC
D: .; J: TRBJ2-5; V: TRBV5-6; size: .; CDR3: CASSLGGAGIETQYF; DNA: TGTGCCAGCAGCTTGGGTGGGGCAGGGATAGAGACCCAGTACTTC
D: .; J: TRBJ2-2; V: TRBV11-2; size: .; CDR3: CASSPDPTGELFF; DNA: TGTGCCAGCAGCCCCGACCCCACCGGGGAGCTGTTTTTT
D: .; J: TRBJ1-2; V: TRBV28; size: .; CDR3: CASSTLLLGGNYGYTF; DNA: TGTGCCAGCAGCACACTTCTTTTGGGCGGGAACTATGGCTACACCTTC
D: .; J: TRBJ2-2; V: TRBV11-2; size: .; CDR3: CASSGRDWETGELFF; DNA: TGTGCCAGCAGCGGACGGGACTGGGAGACCGGGGAGCTGTTTTTT
D: TRBD1; J: TRBJ2-1; V: TRBV5-6; size: .; CDR3: CASSPGTGVSIGPVYEQFF; DNA: TGTGCCAGCAGCCCCGGGACAGGGGTTTCCATAGGCCCCGTATATGAGCAGTTCTTC
D: .; J: TRBJ2-5; V: TRBV9; size: .; CDR3: CASSVGGAISRETQYF; DNA: TGTGCCAGCAGCGTAGGGGGAGCGATTTCCAGGGAGACCCAGTACTTC
D: .; J: TRBJ1-5; V: TRBV19; size: .; CDR3: CASSITAVNQPQHF; DNA: TGTGCCAGTAGTATTACGGCAGTTAATCAGCCCCAGCATTTT
D: TRBD1; J: TRBJ1-2; V: TRBV5-1; size: .; CDR3: CASSQDREVHYGYTF; DNA: TGCGCCAGCAGCCAGGACAGGGAAGTTCACTATGGCTACACCTTC
D: TRBD1; J: TRBJ1-6; V: TRBV9; size: .; CDR3: CASSVEGQGWNSPLHF; DNA: TGTGCCAGCAGCGTAGAGGGACAGGGGTGGAATTCACCCCTCCACTTT
D: TRBD1; J: TRBJ1-1; V: TRBV19; size: .; CDR3: CASSTTGYRDSTEAFF; DNA: TGTGCCAGTAGTACCACAGGTTATAGGGACAGCACTGAAGCTTTCTTT